This T cell receptor beta chain was recovered during a study of T-cell memory formation after mild COVID-19. Study context: TCR clustering was largely donor specific.

This clonotype has a handful of counts. Antigen: not known. General study results and limits: In pre-infection memory, a portion of responding clones appeared, which suggested that cross-reactive memory joined. The authors left the SARS-CoV-2 specificity of second-wave clones peaking on day 37 unconfirmed. There was a balanced CD4/CD8 profile in clones contracting day 15 to 85, and later expanders leaned CD4+.

TCRdb redid the calling of the 5' RACE reads with MiXCR, one entry per CDR3 protein. This table has about 560,000 distinct CDR3 sequences, less than 25% appearing once. There are 13 residues in the CDR3. The V end lost 7 bases, the J end lost 1 base, and 10 bases lay between the germline ends. The germline V gene has CDR1 LNHNV and CDR2 YYDKDF (reference sequence). This chain joins TRBV15 and TRBJ1-1; unclear D gene. The receptor's source is an adult woman who had mild COVID-19 (a few samples of this study predate the infection). Cell type and time point are not known. The sequenced material came from PBMCs or a T cell subset sorted from them (not recorded which). The CDR3: CATTLDKNTEAFF. The CDR3 DNA follows: TGTGCCACCACACTAGACAAGAACACTGAAGCTTTCTTT. The full variable domain, with the rest looked up from reference TRBV15 and TRBJ1-1, is DAMVIQNPRYQVTQFGKPVTLSCSQTLNHNVMYWYQQKSSQAPKLLFHYYDKDFNNEADTPDNFQSRRPNTSFCFLDIRSPGLGDTAMYLCATTLDKNTEAFFGQGTRLTVV.